This entry lists 16 T cell receptor beta chains sequenced from one sample in a study of shared clonotypes between healthy human individuals. Clones were read by immunoSEQ multiplex PCR, and TCRdb kept only the in-frame ones, dropping some. The profile covers about 2.1 million clones, with more than 85% appearing a single time and 1.7% taken by the ten largest. Only CD45RO-negative cells positively selected for CCR7 counted as naive CD8 cells, so terminally differentiated effector memory CD45RA+ cells were excluded. The sample comprised naive CD8+ T cells from PBMCs. Receptor source: a man aged 18-30 years in good health. Some clones in this sample may be carry-over from other donors' samples.

The chain joins TRBV5-6 to TRBJ2-2; 7 bases map to TRBD2. The V gene end was trimmed by 0 bases and the J gene end by 4 bases; junction bases not matched to a gene: 6. The V gene's germline CDR1 is SGHDT and CDR2 YYEEEE. The CDR3 is 16 residues long. The CDR3: CASSLGPGGGTGELFF. DNA of the CDR3: TGTGCCAGCAGCTTGGGACCGGGAGGCGGCACCGGGGAGCTGTTTTTT.

The chain recombines TRBV7-9 with TRBJ2-3; no reliable D call. The CDR3 totals 12 residues. Germline CDR1 is SEHNR and CDR2 is FQNEAQ (reference sequence). The V end lost 4 bases, the J end lost 5 bases, and 7 bases lay between the germline ends. CDR3 nucleotide sequence: TGTGCCAGCAGCTCGCCCAGAGATACGCAGTATTTT. Amino acids: CASSSPRDTQYF.

The chain is built from TRBV28 and TRBJ1-2; 10 bases map to TRBD1. Germline CDR1 is MDHEN and CDR2 is SYDVKM. The CDR3 contains 17 residues. With 4 bases clipped from V and 2 bases from J, the junction kept 10 bases outside the gene matches. The CDR3 DNA follows: TGTGCCAGCAGTTCAAGAATTGACAGGGGGCGGAACTATGGCTACACCTTC. Residues: CASSSRIDRGRNYGYTF.

The V gene is TRBV28, the J gene TRBJ2-2; D not resolved. V shed 3 bases and J shed 4 bases, with 12 bases lying between them. This CDR3 is 15 amino acids long. Germline CDR1 and CDR2: MDHEN and SYDVKM. This CDR3 is CASSFFSRATGELFF. Written as DNA, the CDR3 is TGTGCCAGCAGTTTCTTTAGTCGGGCCACCGGGGAGCTGTTTTTT.

Here the CDR3 reads CASNRQGGANVLTF. The DNA of the CDR3 is TGTGCCAGCAACCGACAGGGAGGGGCCAACGTCCTGACTTTC. V usage is TRBV7-9 and J usage is TRBJ2-6, with 7 bases aligning to TRBD1. Trimming removed 7 bases from V and 4 bases from J; junction bases left unmatched: 4. CDR3 size: 14 residues. In germline, CDR1 is SEHNR, CDR2 FQNEAQ (reference sequence).

The chain recombines TRBV4-1 with TRBJ1-3, with a weak D call TRBD1 (6 bases). V was cut by 0 bases and J by 4 bases, with 13 bases left in between. The CDR3 is 16 amino acids. Germline V gene lookup returns CDR1 MGHRA and CDR2 YSYEKL. In nucleotides, the CDR3 is TGCGCCAGCAGCCAAGATAACAGGGCTGCAGGAAACACCATATATTTT. This encodes CASSQDNRAAGNTIYF.

The chain is built from TRBV9 and TRBJ2-7; D remains ambiguous. The length of the CDR3 is 14 residues. Trimming pared 4 bases from V and 1 base from J, leaving 12 bases between. The germline CDR1 and CDR2 sequences are SGDLS and YYNGEE. The CDR3 DNA is TGTGCCAGCAGCTCGGAAGCAAGTTCCTACGAGCAGTACTTC. As protein: CASSSEASSYEQYF.

V is TRBV7-9 and J is TRBJ2-4; D is perhaps TRBD1 (5 bases). V dropped 5 bases and J dropped 12 bases, with 11 bases sitting between them. The CDR3 is made up of 11 amino acids. CDR1 is SEHNR and CDR2 is FQNEAQ in the germline V gene (reference sequence). CDR3 protein: CASSPDSRQYF. Written as DNA, the CDR3 is TGTGCCAGCAGCCCCGACAGTCGTCAGTACTTC.

This chain uses TRBV19 with TRBJ1-5; 7 bases match TRBD1. Germline V gene lookup returns CDR1 LNHDA and CDR2 SQIVND (reference sequence). Trimming at V came to 5 bases and at J to 7 bases, leaving 14 bases not matched to a gene. This CDR3 comprises 16 residues. CDR3 bases: TGTGCCAGTAGTTTTCTTAGGGACAGCGTCTTCCAGCCCCAGCATTTT. Translating it yields CASSFLRDSVFQPQHF.

The chain employs TRBV27 and TRBJ1-4; TRBD1 is a possible D gene (6 bases). In germline, CDR1 is MNHEY, CDR2 SMNVEV (reference sequence). The CDR3 has 15 residues. V lost 3 bases and J 8 bases, leaving 16 bases between the germline ends. This chain's CDR3 is CASSFLAGDGEKLFF. The CDR3 coding sequence is TGTGCCAGCAGTTTCTTGGCAGGGGATGGGGAAAAACTGTTTTTT.

This chain links TRBV13 with TRBJ2-1; D not resolved. The CDR3 length is 14 residues. Trimming pared 4 bases from V and 9 bases from J, leaving 16 bases between. In germline, CDR1 is PRHDT, CDR2 FYEKMQ (reference sequence). The CDR3 nucleotides read TGTGCCAGCAGCTCCGGACGAGGTACGGGTGAGCAGTTCTTC. It yields the protein CASSSGRGTGEQFF.

This chain links TRBV2 with TRBJ1-4, with D perhaps matching TRBD1 (6 bases). CDR1 is SNHLY, CDR2 FYNNEI, per germline. This CDR3 has 15 amino acids. Trimming removed 2 bases at V and 3 bases at J, with 10 bases between. The CDR3 nucleotides are TGTGCCAGCAGTGAACGACAGGTTGCTAATGAAAAACTGTTTTTT. Translation gives CASSERQVANEKLFF. Full variable domain (outside the CDR3, taken from reference TRBV2 and TRBJ1-4): EPEVTQTPSHQVTQMGQEVILRCVPISNHLYFYWYRQILGQKVEFLVSFYNNEISEKSEIFDDQFSVERPDGSNFTLKIRSTKLEDSAMYFCASSERQVANEKLFFGSGTQLSVL.

This clone was seen once. The genes are TRBV5-6 and TRBJ2-7; D not certain. V dropped 3 bases and J dropped 2 bases, with 12 bases sitting between them. Germline CDR1 SGHDT, CDR2 YYEEEE. The CDR3 has 14 amino acids. CDR3 in amino acids: CASSYEGGPYEQYF. In DNA, the CDR3 is TGTGCCAGCAGCTACGAAGGCGGCCCCTACGAGCAGTACTTC.

The chain has TRBV28 and TRBJ2-3; D not certain. Germline CDR1 reads MDHEN; CDR2 reads SYDVKM. The CDR3 runs to 14 residues. Trimming removed 5 bases at V and 3 bases at J, with 12 bases between. The CDR3, as DNA: TGTGCCAGCAGTCCGACCTCCTCTACAGATACGCAGTATTTT. Translating it yields CASSPTSSTDTQYF.

The rearrangement uses TRBV10-2 and TRBJ1-1; the D gene is possibly TRBD1 (5 bases). This CDR3 comprises 12 residues. V lost 7 bases to trimming and J lost 5 bases, with 11 bases between them. Germline CDR1 WSHSY, CDR2 SAAADI. DNA of the CDR3: TGCGCCAGCAACGACGGGGGGACTGAAGCTTTCTTT. Translated: CASNDGGTEAFF.

The chain combines TRBV5-1 with TRBJ2-1; D is unclear. Trimming shortened V by 0 bases and J by 3 bases, and 10 bases separated the two germline ends. The CDR3 is 15 amino acids. Germline loops: CDR1 SGHRS, CDR2 YFSETQ. In nucleotides, the CDR3 is TGCGCCAGCAGCTTGGGACGTGGGAACTACAATGAGCAGTTCTTC. Residues: CASSLGRGNYNEQFF. The variable domain in full, completed from reference TRBV5-1 and TRBJ2-1, reads KAGVTQTPRYLIKTRGQQVTLSCSPISGHRSVSWYQQTPGQGLQFLFEYFSETQRNKGNFPGRFSGRQFSNSRSEMNVSTLELGDSALYLCASSLGRGNYNEQFFGPGTRLTVL.